This is a list of T cell receptor beta chains from one sample in a study of post-analysis software for immune sequencing data. One entry per CDR3 protein, called by TCRdb with MiXCR from the PCR reads. The sample has approximately 630,000 distinct CDR3 sequences, 55% to 60% seen once. Sequenced: blood. Receptors originate from a girl aged 2-15 years with multiple sclerosis. CDR3s include the opening cysteine and the closing phenylalanine or tryptophan. D genes are given only for firm matches. Rows give clone size only sometimes, using once, few, many, or a class for an expanded clone.

CDR3 protein	CDR3 DNA	V gene	J gene	clone size	D gene
CASSSSAGRRKGRGHGYTF	TGTGCCAGCAGCTCTAGCGCGGGGCGGAGGAAAGGAAGAGGACATGGCTACACCTTC	TRBV7-9	TRBJ1-2	.	.
CSARMTSGGQETQYF	TGCAGTGCTAGGATGACTAGCGGGGGCCAAGAGACCCAGTACTTC	TRBV20-1	TRBJ2-5	.	TRBD2
CSARFGRGGSYNEQFF	TGCAGTGCTAGGTTTGGGCGGGGTGGCTCCTACAATGAGCAGTTCTTC	TRBV20-1	TRBJ2-1	.	.
CSVEEERDNEQFF	TGCAGCGTTGAAGAGGAAAGAGACAATGAGCAGTTCTTC	TRBV29-1	TRBJ2-1	few	.
CASTRDRVAEQFF	TGTGCCAGCACACGGGACAGGGTAGCCGAGCAGTTCTTC	TRBV7-2	TRBJ2-1	.	TRBD1
CATSRASRGPRETQYF	TGTGCCACCAGCAGAGCAAGCAGGGGACCGCGTGAGACCCAGTACTTC	TRBV15	TRBJ2-5	.	.
CASSLPAWGSYEQYF	TGTGCCAGCAGTCTACCAGCTTGGGGATCCTACGAGCAGTACTTC	TRBV6-2/TRBV6-3	TRBJ2-7	few	.
CASSLDAEDTQYF	TGTGCCAGCAGCTTAGACGCTGAAGATACGCAGTATTTT	TRBV11-2	TRBJ2-3	few	.
CSAEPTGGTEAFF	TGCAGCGCCGAGCCGACAGGGGGCACTGAAGCTTTCTTT	TRBV29-1	TRBJ1-1	.	TRBD1
CASSLGGTANTEAFF	TGTGCCAGCAGCTTAGGCGGGACCGCGAACACTGAAGCTTTCTTT	TRBV11-2	TRBJ1-1	.	.
CACSLVPASNQPQHF	TGTGCCTGCAGCTTAGTCCCAGCCAGCAATCAGCCCCAGCATTTT	TRBV7-2	TRBJ1-5	.	.
CASSQGGSSGGPNEQFF	TGCGCCAGCAGCCAAGGGGGTTCTAGCGGGGGCCCCAATGAGCAGTTCTTC	TRBV4-1	TRBJ2-1	few	TRBD2
CSARGWFLGSPLHF	TGCAGTGCTAGGGGTTGGTTCTTAGGTTCACCCCTCCACTTT	TRBV20-1	TRBJ1-6	.	.
CASAATTGTYNEQFF	TGTGCCAGCGCGGCCACGACGGGGACCTACAATGAGCAGTTCTTC	TRBV12-3/TRBV12-4	TRBJ2-1	.	.
CASSEAPPDTEAFF	TGTGCCAGCAGTGAAGCACCCCCGGACACTGAAGCTTTCTTT	TRBV6-1	TRBJ1-1	.	.
CASSQAPRSASYEQYF	TGCGCCAGCAGCCAAGCCCCCCGATCGGCTTCCTACGAGCAGTACTTC	TRBV4-1	TRBJ2-7	.	.
CASTPRGSGVETQYF	TGTGCCAGCACCCCCCGGGGGAGCGGGGTAGAGACCCAGTACTTC	TRBV7-2	TRBJ2-5	once	TRBD2
CASSSSRGGASNQPQHF	TGTGCCAGCAGCTCCTCACGGGGGGGGGCGAGCAATCAGCCCCAGCATTTT	TRBV7-4	TRBJ1-5	.	.
CASGQQEDTEAFF	TGTGCCAGCGGTCAGCAGGAGGACACTGAAGCTTTCTTT	TRBV7-6	TRBJ1-1	few	.
CASSFSGRTDEQFF	TGTGCCAGCAGCTTTAGCGGGAGGACGGATGAGCAGTTCTTC	TRBV9	TRBJ2-1	.	TRBD2
CASSPPQGPGANVLTF	TGTGCCAGCAGTCCCCCCCAAGGCCCCGGGGCCAACGTCCTGACTTTC	TRBV13	TRBJ2-6	.	.
CASSPGTSGPTDTQYF	TGTGCCAGCAGCCCCGGGACTAGCGGACCCACAGATACGCAGTATTTT	TRBV13	TRBJ2-3	.	TRBD2
CASSPPQRDGHEQFF	TGTGCCAGCAGCCCCCCCCAGCGGGACGGTCATGAGCAGTTCTTC	TRBV7-3	TRBJ2-1	.	TRBD2
CSARALRNKGYNEQFF	TGCAGTGCTAGAGCACTTCGGAACAAGGGATACAATGAGCAGTTCTTC	TRBV20-1	TRBJ2-1	.	.
CASSYAGTADPWGTQYF	TGTGCCAGCAGTTACGCCGGGACCGCCGACCCATGGGGTACGCAGTATTTT	TRBV6-5	TRBJ2-3	.	.
CASSSNPGTAISYNEQFF	TGTGCCAGCAGTTCCAACCCGGGGACGGCAATTTCCTACAATGAGCAGTTCTTC	TRBV12-3/TRBV12-4	TRBJ2-1	.	.
CASSLTSAGNEKLFF	TGTGCCAGCAGCTTAACGAGTGCGGGGAATGAAAAACTGTTTTTT	TRBV7-8	TRBJ1-4	.	.
CASSVEPGGSLGSYNEQYF	TGTGCCAGCAGCGTAGAGCCAGGGGGGAGCTTAGGGTCCTACAATGAGCAGTACTTC	TRBV9	TRBJ2-5	.	.
CASSFFRLAGGPSTDTQYF	TGTGCCAGCAGTTTTTTCCGCCTAGCGGGGGGCCCTAGCACAGATACGCAGTATTTT	TRBV12-3/TRBV12-4	TRBJ2-3	.	TRBD2
CASSQNVNTEAFF	TGTGCCAGCAGCCAAAACGTGAACACTGAAGCTTTCTTT	TRBV7-3	TRBJ1-1	.	.
CASSFVLAGDTYEQYF	TGCGCCAGCAGCTTCGTCCTAGCGGGAGATACCTACGAGCAGTACTTC	TRBV5-1	TRBJ2-7	few	TRBD2
CASNVGQGGYEQYF	TGTGCCAGCAACGTAGGACAGGGGGGATACGAGCAGTACTTC	TRBV9	TRBJ2-7	.	TRBD1
CASSHPTQASGGYQGTQYF	TGTGCCAGCAGCCACCCTACACAGGCGAGCGGGGGATACCAAGGGACCCAGTACTTC	TRBV3-1	TRBJ2-5	.	TRBD2
CASSLQMNTEAFF	TGTGCCAGCAGTTTACAGATGAACACTGAAGCTTTCTTT	TRBV27	TRBJ1-1	.	.
CATSNFVGSASPLHF	TGTGCCACCAGCAACTTCGTGGGTTCGGCTTCACCCCTCCACTTT	TRBV15	TRBJ1-6	.	.
CASSLALRDRQETQYF	TGTGCCAGCAGTTTAGCGCTCCGGGACAGACAAGAGACCCAGTACTTC	TRBV12-3/TRBV12-4	TRBJ2-5	few	TRBD1
CASSASGEPTDTQYF	TGTGCCAGCAGCGCTAGCGGAGAGCCCACAGATACGCAGTATTTT	TRBV6-2/TRBV6-3	TRBJ2-3	.	TRBD2
CASSQGGTREQYF	TGTGCCAGCAGCCAAGGAGGGACTCGCGAGCAGTACTTC	TRBV3-1	TRBJ2-7	few	.